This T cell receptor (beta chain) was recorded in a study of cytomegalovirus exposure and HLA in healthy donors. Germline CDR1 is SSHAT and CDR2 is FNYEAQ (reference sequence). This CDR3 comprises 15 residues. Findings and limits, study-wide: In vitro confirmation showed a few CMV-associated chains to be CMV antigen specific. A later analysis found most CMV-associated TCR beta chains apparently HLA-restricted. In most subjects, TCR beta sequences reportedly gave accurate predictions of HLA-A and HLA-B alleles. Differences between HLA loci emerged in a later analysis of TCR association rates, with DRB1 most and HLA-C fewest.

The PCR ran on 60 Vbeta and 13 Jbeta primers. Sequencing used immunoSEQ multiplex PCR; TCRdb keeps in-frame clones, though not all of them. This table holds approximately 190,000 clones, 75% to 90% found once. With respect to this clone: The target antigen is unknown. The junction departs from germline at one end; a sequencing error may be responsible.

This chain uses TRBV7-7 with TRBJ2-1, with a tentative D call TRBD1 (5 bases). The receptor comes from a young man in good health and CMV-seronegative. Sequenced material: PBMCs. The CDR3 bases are TGTGCTAGCAGCTTCGGAACAGGAGCCTACAATGAGCAGTTCTTC. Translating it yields CASSFGTGAYNEQFF.